This entry lists 28 T cell receptor beta chains sequenced from one sample in a study of T-cell memory formation after mild COVID-19. TCRdb ran MiXCR on the 5' RACE reads and lists one entry per CDR3 protein. The table lists roughly 480,000 distinct CDR3 sequences, around a quarter of them singletons. Sequencing used PBMCs or a T cell subset sorted from them (not recorded which). The source of these receptors is an adult woman who had mild COVID-19 (a few samples of this study predate the infection). Cell type and time point are not known.

The chain is built from TRBV12-3 or TRBV12-4 and TRBJ2-7, with no clear D. The CDR3 covers 14 residues. Trimming left V 6 bases short and J 0 bases short, with 12 bases between. DNA of the CDR3: TGTGCCAGCAGCCGACTGATCAGCTCCTACGAGCAGTACTTC. Its translation is CASSRLISSYEQYF.

The rearrangement links TRBV7-2 to TRBJ1-6; 7 bases are shared with TRBD1. Germline V CDR1 and CDR2: SGHTA, FQGNSA. This CDR3 comprises 16 residues. The V segment lost 1 base and the J segment 9 bases; nucleotides outside the gene matches: 9. The CDR3 nucleotides are TGTGCCAGCAGCTTAGGGCAGGCAGGGGGGGTTTCACCCCTCCACTTT. This translates into CASSLGQAGGVSPLHF.

This clonotype showed up just a few times. J is TRBJ1-1 and V is TRBV18; D uncertain. The CDR3 runs to 13 residues. The V end lost 6 bases, the J end lost 4 bases, and 12 bases lay between the germline ends. Germline V gene sequence: CDR1 KGHSH, CDR2 LQKENI. CDR3 nucleotides: TGTGCCAGCTCCCCATCTGGGGTCACTGAAGCTTTCTTT. This encodes CASSPSGVTEAFF.

This clonotype was picked up a small number of times. The chain is built from TRBV29-1 and TRBJ1-1, with a tentative D call TRBD1 (6 bases). V was pared by 5 bases and J by 5 bases, with 12 bases between. Germline CDR1 reads SQVTM; CDR2 reads ANQGSEA. The CDR3 has 12 amino acids. The CDR3 reads CSVHRVGTEAFF. For the CDR3, the DNA is TGCAGCGTTCACAGGGTTGGGACTGAAGCTTTCTTT.

The J gene is TRBJ2-5, the V gene TRBV12-3 or TRBV12-4; D might be TRBD2 (5 bases). The CDR3 runs 13 residues. Trimming took off 6 bases at V and 1 base at J, with 9 bases between the two ends. The chain's CDR3 is CASRRGSQETQYF. CDR3 nucleotide sequence: TGTGCCAGCAGACGCGGGTCCCAAGAGACCCAGTACTTC.

This clonotype was observed a few times. The V and J genes are TRBV9 and TRBJ2-2; the D gene is possibly TRBD2 (5 bases). Germline CDR1 reads SGDLS; CDR2 reads YYNGEE. The CDR3 loop spans 16 amino acids. Trimming shortened V by 0 bases and J by 4 bases, and 13 bases separated the two germline ends. The CDR3 spells CASSVGGLAGTGELFF. Here the CDR3 DNA reads TGTGCCAGCAGCGTAGGGGGTCTAGCTGGCACCGGGGAGCTGTTTTTT.

This clonotype was seen a handful of times. The CDR3 DNA reads TGTGCCATCAGTGCCGGGACGACTTCCTACGAGCAGTACTTC. Amino acids: CAISAGTTSYEQYF. The V gene is TRBV10-3, the J gene TRBJ2-7; D possibly uses TRBD1 or TRBD2 (5 bases each). The CDR3 spans 14 residues. The ends were cut back, 4 bases at V and 1 base at J, with 11 bases in the middle. From germline, CDR1 is ENHRY and CDR2 SYGVKD.

This clonotype was detected a few times. The genes are TRBV12-3 or TRBV12-4 and TRBJ2-7; the match to TRBD2 covers 8 bases. V was pared by 7 bases and J by 4 bases, with 6 bases of the junction left unmatched. There are 13 residues in the CDR3. The CDR3 spells CASTTGGGYEQYF. The CDR3 DNA follows: TGTGCCAGCACAACCGGGGGGGGGTACGAGCAGTACTTC.

V is TRBV7-9 and J is TRBJ1-2, with a possible D match to TRBD1 (6 bases). V gave up 1 base and J gave up 5 bases, with 23 bases separating them. The CDR3 contains 18 residues. Germline V gene data show CDR1 as SEHNR and CDR2 as FQNEAQ (reference sequence). For the CDR3, the DNA is TGTGCCAGCAGCTTAGGACCGACTCCGAGGGCAGGGGATTATGGCTACACCTTC. It encodes CASSLGPTPRAGDYGYTF. The full variable domain, completed using reference TRBV7-9 and TRBJ1-2, is DTGVSQNPRHKITKRGQNVTFRCDPISEHNRLYWYRQTLGQGPEFLTYFQNEAQLEKSRLLSDRFSAERPKGSFSTLEIQRTEQGDSAMYLCASSLGPTPRAGDYGYTFGSGTRLTVV.

There are a few counts of this clonotype. The chain carries TRBV12-3 or TRBV12-4 and TRBJ1-5, with D unresolved. The CDR3 extends over 14 amino acids. V lost 6 bases and J 4 bases, leaving 13 bases between the germline ends. Here the CDR3 DNA reads TGTGCCAGCAGCCTGTTTGGCCCTAATCAGCCCCAGCATTTT. This gives the protein CASSLFGPNQPQHF.

This chain joins TRBV29-1 and TRBJ1-1; weak D call: TRBD1 (6 bases). Germline-derived CDR1 and CDR2 are SQVTM and ANQGSEA. Between the trimmed V and J ends, which lost 3 bases and 5 bases, there was a span of 13 bases. The CDR3 has 13 residues. CDR3 loop: CSVDAYQGTEAFF. CDR3 nucleotides: TGCAGCGTTGACGCCTACCAGGGGACTGAAGCTTTCTTT.

V is TRBV7-3 and J is TRBJ2-7; D is possibly TRBD2 (7 bases). Germline CDR1 reads SGHTA; CDR2 reads FQGTGA. This CDR3 contains 15 residues. Trimming stripped 5 bases from V and 0 bases from J, with 14 bases between. The DNA of the CDR3 is TGTGCCAGCAGCGCCCACAGGGACTACTCCTACGAGCAGTACTTC. It translates to CASSAHRDYSYEQYF.

This chain uses TRBV30 with TRBJ1-3; tentatively, D is TRBD1 (6 bases). CDR1 and CDR2 from the germline V gene are GTSNPN and SVGIG (reference sequence). Between the trimmed V and J ends, which lost 4 bases and 0 bases, there was a span of 13 bases. This CDR3 has 15 residues. CDR3 nucleotides: TGTGCCTGGACCTCGGACAGATCCTCTGGAAACACCATATATTTT. It is translated as CAWTSDRSSGNTIYF.

This chain uses TRBV2 with TRBJ1-1; D unclear. The V end lost 4 bases, the J end lost 7 bases, and 7 bases lay between the germline ends. This CDR3 spans 11 amino acids. Germline CDR1 reads SNHLY; CDR2 reads FYNNEI. As DNA, the CDR3 is TGTGCCAGCAGTGGCCATGATGAAGCTTTCTTT. This gives the protein CASSGHDEAFF.

This clonotype came up a few times. The genes are TRBV29-1 and TRBJ2-7, with 9 positions matching TRBD1. The CDR3 has 13 amino acids. From germline, CDR1 is SQVTM and CDR2 ANQGSEA. V lost 5 bases, J lost 6 bases, and 8 bases stayed unmatched. CDR3 sequence (DNA): TGCAGCGTTACAGGGGGCCTTACTCTCGAGCAGTACTTC. It codes for CSVTGGLTLEQYF.

This clonotype has a handful of counts. V gene TRBV24-1 combines with J gene TRBJ2-1, with 7 bases matching TRBD2. Germline V lookup: CDR1 KGHDR, CDR2 SFDVKD. The CDR3 consists of 15 residues. After removal of 9 bases from V and 0 bases from J, the junction contained 7 bases not matched to a gene. CDR3 coding DNA: TGTGCCACCGGGGGGGGGTCAAGCTCCTACAATGAGCAGTTCTTC. Protein product: CATGGGSSSYNEQFF.

The V and J genes are TRBV4-3 and TRBJ2-5; TRBD1 agrees at 7 bases. The V gene's germline CDR1 is LGHNA and CDR2 YSLEER. Trimming at V came to 5 bases and at J to 7 bases, leaving 16 bases not matched to a gene. The CDR3 contains 16 residues. CDR3 DNA sequence: TGCGCCAGCAGCACCCGGACAGGTTTGGGCATGGGGACCCAGTACTTC. This gives the protein CASSTRTGLGMGTQYF.

The chain uses TRBV7-9 and TRBJ1-1; D not certain. The germline gives CDR1 SEHNR, CDR2 FQNEAQ (reference sequence). This CDR3 has 17 amino acids. V was trimmed by 4 bases and J by 0 bases, leaving 18 bases between them. CDR3 amino acids: CASSSVSTGELNTEAFF. In DNA form, the CDR3 reads TGTGCCAGCAGCTCAGTAAGCACCGGAGAATTGAACACTGAAGCTTTCTTT.

This clonotype was counted only a few times. This chain links TRBV5-5 with TRBJ2-2, with D perhaps TRBD1 (6 bases). The germline V and J ends were trimmed by 1 base and 3 bases, with 10 bases remaining between them. Germline CDR1 SGHKS, CDR2 YYEKEE (reference sequence). The CDR3 has 15 residues. The CDR3 loop reads CASSLYQGHTGELFF. In DNA form, the CDR3 reads TGTGCCAGCAGCTTGTACCAGGGGCACACCGGGGAGCTGTTTTTT.

A few counts support this clonotype. The rearrangement links TRBV5-1 to TRBJ1-2; 12 nucleotides match TRBD1. This CDR3 is 15 amino acids long. Germline CDR1 and CDR2: SGHRS and YFSETQ. The V segment lost 4 bases and the J segment 6 bases; nucleotides outside the gene matches: 7. CDR3: CASSEGTGGNHGYTF. In nucleotides, the CDR3 is TGCGCCAGCAGCGAAGGGACAGGGGGCAATCATGGCTACACCTTC. The full variable domain, rest sourced from reference TRBV5-1 and TRBJ1-2, is KAGVTQTPRYLIKTRGQQVTLSCSPISGHRSVSWYQQTPGQGLQFLFEYFSETQRNKGNFPGRFSGRQFSNSRSEMNVSTLELGDSALYLCASSEGTGGNHGYTFGSGTRLTVV.

This clonotype was counted only a few times. This sequence joins TRBV20-1 and TRBJ2-1; TRBD2 aligns across 7 bases. This CDR3 is 11 amino acids long. CDR1 and CDR2 from the germline V gene are DFQATT and SNEGSKA (reference sequence). V dropped 5 bases and J dropped 9; count of bases not matched to a gene: 4. The CDR3 region has the DNA TGCAGTGCTGGAGCGGGAACTGAGCAGTTCTTC. Residues: CSAGAGTEQFF.

This clonotype was counted a few times. V and J are TRBV6-1 and TRBJ1-2; D remains unclear. CDR1 and CDR2 from the germline V gene are MNHNS and SASEGT. V lost 8 bases and J 3 bases, leaving 4 bases between the germline ends. This CDR3 spans 10 amino acids. CDR3 residues: CASLYYGYTF. The CDR3 DNA sequence: TGTGCCAGCCTCTACTATGGCTACACCTTC.

This chain joins TRBV5-1 and TRBJ2-7; D could derive from TRBD1 or TRBD2 (6 bases each). This CDR3 region has 15 residues. Germline V gives CDR1 SGHRS, CDR2 YFSETQ. The V end lost 3 bases, the J end lost 6 bases, and 19 bases lay between the germline ends. CDR3 protein: CASSSGPGGLGEQYF. In nucleotides, the CDR3 is TGCGCCAGCAGCTCTGGACCCGGGGGCCTCGGCGAGCAGTACTTC.

This clonotype appeared a few times. J is TRBJ1-5 and V is TRBV12-3 or TRBV12-4; D ambiguous. The V end lost 6 bases, the J end lost 4 bases, and 16 bases lay between the germline ends. This CDR3 region has 15 residues. Here the CDR3 DNA reads TGTGCCAGCAGCGCGTCGGAGGTGAGGAATCAGCCCCAGCATTTT. Protein product: CASSASEVRNQPQHF.

The gene calls are TRBV7-2 and TRBJ2-7; TRBD2 is a possible D gene (6 bases). Trimming took off 1 base at V and 5 bases at J, with 15 bases between the two ends. The CDR3 runs 15 residues. Germline V lookup: CDR1 SGHTA, CDR2 FQGNSA. CDR3 loop: CASSLGLGRPNEQYF. For the CDR3, the DNA is TGTGCCAGCAGCTTAGGACTAGGACGGCCTAACGAGCAGTACTTC.

J is TRBJ2-6 and V is TRBV21-1; the table gives TRBD1 as D, unverified against the DNA. TRBV21-1 is a pseudogene. The CDR3 runs 17 residues. The DNA of the CDR3 is TGTGCCAGCAGCCTGACAGGGCAAGTTACTGGGGCCAACGTCCTGACTTTC. Protein sequence: CASSLTGQVTGANVLTF.

This clonotype was counted between two and nine times. This chain uses TRBV9 with TRBJ2-3, with 12 bases matching TRBD2. Germline CDR1 reads SGDLS; CDR2 reads YYNGEE. The CDR3 is made up of 16 amino acids. The V segment lost 4 bases and the J segment 2 bases; nucleotides outside the gene matches: 5. CDR3: CASSKGLAGYTDTQYF. DNA of the CDR3: TGTGCCAGCAGCAAAGGACTAGCGGGATACACAGATACGCAGTATTTT.

This clonotype was counted a few times. The chain is built from TRBV6-5 and TRBJ2-1; 13 nucleotides align to TRBD2. V dropped 7 bases and J dropped 8; count of bases not matched to a gene: 11. CDR1 and CDR2 from the germline V gene are MNHEY and SVGAGI. This CDR3 spans 16 amino acids. The DNA for the CDR3 is TGTGCCAGCACCGCATTACTAGCGGGAGGGCCTGATGAGCAGTTCTTC. It specifies CASTALLAGGPDEQFF.